This record concerns one T cell receptor beta chain sequence. Which antigen it targets is not known. No much larger clonotype is one base removed from it; base qualities were not supplied. The immunoSEQ Assay, a bias-controlled multiplex PCR, was used to amplify TCRbeta CDR3 regions from genomic DNA. Processing in the source paper ran as follows. The number of nucleated cells in each sample was estimated by amplification of reference gene primers within the assay. To quantify the absolute abundance of each unique TCRbeta CDR3 rearrangement, sequence reads were collapsed and filtered. For each sample, productive Simpson clonality was calculated as the square root of Simpson's diversity index over productive rearrangements. TCRdb obtained this table from immuneACCESS and retained in-frame rearrangements with V and J assigned. These tables miss some clones; where compared with another copy, unresolved V genes account for less than half of the shortfall, and the remainder is unexplained. Clonal size and the V and J genes are those of that table, whereas D and trimming came from the DNA. The sample yields roughly 36,000 clones; approximately 80% were counted once. Roughly 14% of the sample is held by the ten biggest clonotypes.

Whole blood was collected in K2EDTA tubes by collaborating institutions according to the institutions' own protocols. Collaborator samples were shipped for TCRbeta analysis as frozen whole blood, isolated PBMCs, or DNA extracted from either sample type. These data are taken from a study of blood T cell repertoires in COVID-19 (dated by TCRdb to about 2020). For context, the study as a whole: Collaborator samples came from the United States, Italy and Spain and covered acute and convalescent phases of COVID-19. The sample metadata nearly always contained a de-identified subject ID, COVID-19 status, age in years and sex. The material from the prospective study consisted of cDNA or gDNA derived from T cells, B-cell-depleted T cells, or PBMCs. Subjects who had been exposed to COVID-19, were actively infected with it, or had recovered from it provided the deeply sampled blood TCRbeta repertoires that made up the dataset. The samples were drawn from the first 160 participants of the ongoing ImmuneRACE study and from 950 to 1,500 subjects provided by 6 global collaborators. A freely available public database, intended as a resource for researchers studying the immune response to SARS-CoV-2, is where the repertoires were released. HLA class I and class II types, where available, came from metadata supplied by the sample provider rather than from assay-based typing.

Including the terminal cysteine and phenylalanine, the CDR3 comprises 15 residues. Left in the record is the CDR3 DNA by itself, 45 bases read in frame from the first base. The germline V and J ends show losses of 0 bases and 7 bases respectively, and no gene match explains 7 bases of the junction. For CDR1 and CDR2, the germline V gene lists SGHAT and FQNNGV. The full study reports these points: The amount of clinical and demographic metadata varied by source and participant and was provided uncurated.

This receptor was obtained from a human donor in a cohort sampled during active COVID-19. The sequencing sample was made of peripheral blood. The chain links TRBV11-2 with TRBJ1-2; a stretch of 8 junction bases matches TRBD1. The DNA sequence reads TGTGCCAGCAGCTTAGACGGACAGGGCCCTAGTGGCTACACCTTC. Its amino acids are CASSLDGQGPSGYTF.